These 26 T cell receptor beta chains came from one sample sequenced in a study of T cells in Graves' hyperthyroidism and ophthalmopathy. Amplification yielded TCR beta CDR3 regions, with RNA transcripts as the source. Primed by the HTBI set, a first-round RT-PCR was run on the TCR CDR3. MiXCR, run by TCRdb on the multiplex PCR reads, gives a single entry per CDR3 protein. The table shows more than 300,000 distinct CDR3 sequences, with 15% to 20% occurring only once. The source material was blood. The receptors were sampled from a man between 18 and 29 years old with Graves' ophthalmopathy.

Note on this clonotype: At one boundary the junction diverges from the germline segment, which might be a read error. The CDR3: CASSPDSLYEQYF. Written as DNA, the CDR3 is TGCGCCAGCAGCCCCGACAGCCTCTACGAGCAGTACTTC. The chain is built from TRBV9 and TRBJ2-7; D is possibly TRBD1 (5 bases). From germline, CDR1 is SGDLS and CDR2 YYNGEE. The CDR3 runs to 13 residues.

The chain uses TRBV5-1 and TRBJ2-2; TRBD2 agrees at 10 bases. The CDR3 sequence is 15 residues long. CDR1 and CDR2 (germline): SGHRS, YFSETQ. V dropped 2 bases and J dropped 6; count of bases not matched to a gene: 4. CDR3 bases: TGCGCCAGCAGCTTAGTAGCGGGGGGAGCCGGGGAGCTGTTTTTT. It specifies CASSLVAGGAGELFF.

V gene TRBV6-1 combines with J gene TRBJ1-2; D not resolved. V was trimmed by 5 bases and J by 2 bases, leaving 9 bases between them. The CDR3 sequence is 13 residues long. Looked up from germline, CDR1 is MNHNS and CDR2 is SASEGT. The DNA for the CDR3 is TGTGCCAGCAGTTGGGCCCCCAACTATGGCTACACCTTC. Protein product: CASSWAPNYGYTF.

The chain combines TRBV14 with TRBJ2-7, with D perhaps matching TRBD2 (6 bases). The germline V gene encodes CDR1 SGHDN and CDR2 FVKESK. The V end was cut by 0 bases, the J end by 4 bases, with 10 bases between. The CDR3 sequence is 14 residues long. The CDR3 is CASSQDGGWYEQYF. CDR3 nucleotides: TGTGCCAGCAGCCAAGATGGAGGGTGGTACGAGCAGTACTTC.

In its sample, this clonotype was seen a few times. The CDR3 sequence is CASSEAPGLLFNEQFF. DNA of the CDR3: TGTGCCAGCAGTGAAGCGCCAGGCCTCCTCTTTAATGAGCAGTTCTTC. The chain recombines TRBV6-1 with TRBJ2-1; D gene ambiguous. Trimming shortened V by 0 bases and J by 7 bases, and 16 bases separated the two germline ends. CDR3 length: 16 amino acids. Germline CDR1 is MNHNS and CDR2 is SASEGT.

At least ten counts were recorded for this clonotype. The V and J genes are TRBV10-3 and TRBJ1-2; no definite D call. The CDR3 is made up of 13 amino acids. Germline V gene lookup returns CDR1 ENHRY and CDR2 SYGVKD. Trimming removed 11 bases at V and 3 bases at J, with 16 bases between. The CDR3 protein is CARREESHYGYTF. CDR3 in DNA: TGTGCCCGACGGGAGGAGTCCCACTATGGCTACACCTTC.

This clonotype has ten or more counts. The chain employs TRBV2 and TRBJ2-2; D remains ambiguous. V dropped 8 bases and J dropped 0 bases, with 4 bases sitting between them. The CDR3 extends over 12 amino acids. Germline V lookup: CDR1 SNHLY, CDR2 FYNNEI. The chain's CDR3 is CASASNTGELFF. CDR3 sequence (DNA): TGTGCCAGCGCTTCGAACACCGGGGAGCTGTTTTTT.

The chain combines TRBV12-3 or TRBV12-4 with TRBJ2-4; D remains ambiguous. The V gene lost 4 bases and the J gene lost 11 bases, with 12 bases spanning the gap. The length of the CDR3 is 12 residues. CDR3 loop: CASSSSTAVQYF. The DNA of the CDR3 is TGTGCCAGCAGTTCCTCGACCGCCGTTCAGTACTTC.

A few counts support this clonotype. The J gene is TRBJ1-4, the V gene TRBV6-1; D possibly corresponds to TRBD1 (6 bases). In germline, CDR1 is MNHNS, CDR2 SASEGT. The V and J ends lost 8 bases and 3 bases respectively, with 10 bases between them. The CDR3 runs 13 residues. The chain's CDR3 is CASLDSSNEKLFF. CDR3 sequence (DNA): TGTGCCAGCTTGGACAGCTCTAATGAAAAACTGTTTTTT.

The rearrangement links TRBV24-1 to TRBJ2-2; D gene uncertain. There are 13 residues in the CDR3. V lost 7 bases and J 0 bases, leaving 5 bases between the germline ends. Germline V gene sequence: CDR1 KGHDR, CDR2 SFDVKD. Here the CDR3 reads CATRNPNTGELFF. The CDR3 region has the DNA TGTGCCACCAGGAACCCGAACACCGGGGAGCTGTTTTTT.

Points on this clonotype: This may be a read error, as it is one base from a much larger clone. V is TRBV11-3 and J is TRBJ2-2; the D gene is possibly TRBD2 (5 bases). Germline values: CDR1 SGHNT, CDR2 YENEEA. The CDR3 runs to 14 residues. Deletions cut 6 bases from V and 4 bases from J, with 12 bases between. The CDR3 spells CASSFFRGTGELFF. The CDR3 DNA reads as TGTGCCAGCAGTTTCTTTCGGGGCACCGGGGAGCTGTTTTTT. Looking up the rest from reference TRBV11-3 and TRBJ2-2 gives the full variable domain: EAGVVQSPRYKIIEKKQPVAFWCNPISGHNTLYWYLQNLGQGPELLIRYENEEAVDDSQLPKDRFSAERLKGVDSTLKIQPAELGDSAVYLCASSFFRGTGELFFGEGSRLTVL.

This sequence joins TRBV7-9 and TRBJ2-2; D is ambiguous. The CDR3 sequence is 15 residues long. CDR1 is SEHNR, CDR2 FQNEAQ, per germline (reference sequence). With 5 bases removed from V and 11 bases from J, the gap between germline ends came to 21 bases. The CDR3 nucleotides read TGTGCCAGCAGCGACTTGTTGGGGAAGGGTTCCGAGCTGTTTTTT. Encoded protein: CASSDLLGKGSELFF.

This clonotype occurred many times. The chain links TRBV12-3 or TRBV12-4 to TRBJ2-3; D not certain. Trimming removed 1 base at V and 0 bases at J, with 11 bases between. This CDR3 has 16 amino acids. The CDR3: CASSLGTSESTDTQYF. The CDR3 DNA is TGTGCCAGCAGTTTAGGCACCAGCGAGAGCACAGATACGCAGTATTTT.

This clonotype was recorded at least ten times. The V gene is TRBV12-5, the J gene TRBJ2-3; D perhaps matches TRBD2 (6 bases). Germline CDR1 and CDR2: LGHNT and FRNRAP. CDR3 length equals 14 residues. V lost 5 bases to trimming and J lost 4 bases, with 13 bases between them. Here the CDR3 reads CASGSGGASDTQYF. The CDR3 DNA reads as TGTGCTAGTGGTAGTGGCGGGGCCTCAGATACGCAGTATTTT.

V and J are TRBV6-1 and TRBJ1-4, with D maybe TRBD1 (5 bases). Deletions cut 6 bases from V and 6 bases from J, with 17 bases between. The CDR3 runs to 15 residues. The V gene's germline CDR1 is MNHNS and CDR2 SASEGT. Written as DNA, the CDR3 is TGTGCCAGCAGCTCCCCAAAATCGGGGGATGAAAAACTGTTTTTT. As protein: CASSSPKSGDEKLFF.

In this sample, this clonotype turned up many times. DNA for the CDR3: TGTGCCAGCAGGACTCTAGGGCCCTATGGCTACACCTTC. The encoded protein is CASRTLGPYGYTF. The rearrangement joins TRBV2 to TRBJ1-2; unclear D gene. This CDR3 contains 13 residues. CDR1 SNHLY and CDR2 FYNNEI come from the germline V gene. Deletions cut 6 bases from V and 4 bases from J, with 12 bases between.

With respect to this clonotype: Being one base from a much bigger clone, this may be a read error. The rearrangement links TRBV2 to TRBJ2-3; D ambiguous. The CDR3 has 12 residues. Trimming took off 6 bases at V and 2 bases at J, with 6 bases between the two ends. Germline lookup yields CDR1 SNHLY and CDR2 FYNNEI. CDR3 nucleotides: TGTGCCAGCAGACCCGACACAGATACGCAGTATTTT. Its translation: CASRPDTDTQYF.

The sample holds many counts of this clonotype. V is TRBV29-1 and J is TRBJ1-4; perhaps TRBD1 as D (5 bases). Germline loops: CDR1 SQVTM, CDR2 ANQGSEA. The CDR3 runs to 13 residues. V dropped 7 bases and J dropped 7 bases, with 16 bases sitting between them. The CDR3 coding sequence is TGCAGCGGCACTCAGGGTAACGGTGAAAAACTGTTTTTT. The encoded protein is CSGTQGNGEKLFF.

The J gene is TRBJ2-2, the V gene TRBV9; the D call may be TRBD1 or TRBD2 (6 bases each). CDR1 is SGDLS, CDR2 YYNGEE, per germline. V was trimmed by 2 bases and J by 7 bases, leaving 12 bases between them. The CDR3 has 14 amino acids. Written as DNA, the CDR3 is TGTGCCAGCAGCGTTACGGGGGCCGGCGGGGAGCTGTTTTTT. As protein: CASSVTGAGGELFF.

The sample holds many counts of this clonotype. The V gene is TRBV7-8, the J gene TRBJ2-2; D is unclear. Trimming cost V 7 bases and J 6 bases, with 15 bases left between them. Germline V CDR1 and CDR2: SGHVS, FQNEAQ. The CDR3 consists of 14 residues. CDR3 region: CASIPEDGSGELFF. CDR3 DNA: TGTGCCAGCATCCCTGAAGATGGGTCCGGGGAGCTGTTTTTT.

At least ten counts were recorded for this clonotype. The chain employs TRBV27 and TRBJ2-1; maybe TRBD1 (6 bases). V lost 2 bases and J 7 bases, leaving 15 bases between the germline ends. The CDR3 runs 15 residues. Per germline, CDR1 MNHEY and CDR2 SMNVEV (reference sequence). CDR3 bases: TGTGCCAGCAGTTTAGGGCAGGGGAGAGGTAATGAGCAGTTCTTC. Translation gives CASSLGQGRGNEQFF.

At least ten counts were recorded for this clonotype. The rearrangement links TRBV6-2 or TRBV6-3 to TRBJ1-5, with 8 bases aligning to TRBD1. This CDR3 is built from 19 residues. J gave up 0 bases and V 2 bases, and 12 bases lay outside the gene matches. Germline CDR1 reads MNHEY; CDR2 reads SVGEGT. The CDR3 loop is CASSYTPGRGLNSNQPQHF. The DNA for the CDR3 is TGTGCCAGCAGTTACACCCCAGGCAGGGGGCTAAATAGCAATCAGCCCCAGCATTTT.

The table lists this clonotype with many counts. The CDR3 DNA reads as TGTGCCAGCAGCGGCTCGGGCACAGATACGCAGTATTTT. Amino acid sequence: CASSGSGTDTQYF. The rearrangement links TRBV7-2 to TRBJ2-3, with D unclear. The CDR3 spans 13 residues. V lost 5 bases to trimming and J lost 1 base, with 7 bases between them. CDR1 SGHTA and CDR2 FQGNSA come from the germline V gene.

This clonotype was seen repeatedly, ten times or more. This chain connects TRBV20-1 to TRBJ1-5, with a weak D call TRBD1 (5 bases). Germline values: CDR1 DFQATT, CDR2 SNEGSKA (reference sequence). The CDR3 totals 12 residues. V was shortened by 3 bases and J by 4 bases, with 7 bases between the two germline ends. Written as DNA, the CDR3 is TGCAGTGCTAGGTCAGGGAATCAGCCCCAGCATTTT. Encoded protein: CSARSGNQPQHF.

This clonotype was seen repeatedly, ten times or more. The genes are TRBV9 and TRBJ1-6; D may be TRBD1 (5 bases). Germline CDR1 reads SGDLS; CDR2 reads YYNGEE. This CDR3 has 15 amino acids. V was clipped by 3 bases and J by 8 bases, with 15 bases between them. The CDR3 sequence: CASSGGLGRDSPLHF. In nucleotides, the CDR3 is TGTGCCAGCAGCGGGGGGTTGGGCAGGGATTCACCCCTCCACTTT.

The chain joins TRBV9 to TRBJ2-2, with 9 bases fitting TRBD1. CDR1 and CDR2 (germline): SGDLS, YYNGEE. V was pared by 3 bases and J by 5 bases, with 5 bases of the junction left unmatched. The CDR3 consists of 15 residues. Here the CDR3 DNA reads TGTGCCAGCAGCGGACAGGGGGTGGTGACCGGGGAGCTGTTTTTT. Its translation: CASSGQGVVTGELFF.